Listed below are T cell receptor beta chains from one sample, sequenced in a study of CXCR3-negative and CXCR3-positive naive CD8 T cells. TCRdb re-called the 5' RACE reads and shows each CDR3 protein once, DNA omitted. The sample has tens of thousands of distinct CDR3 sequences, and its top ten clones hold around 0.58%. The sequenced sample consisted of naive CXCR3+ CD8+ T cells from blood. The receptors derive from a human donor in good health. Some clones in this sample may be carry-over from other donors' samples. Both conserved end residues are part of each CDR3.

v_gene	j_gene	CDR3aa
TRBV5-4	TRBJ2-1	CASSFDTNPTLAGGPYEQFF
TRBV29-1	TRBJ2-1	CSVVTSNYNEQFF
TRBV5-1	TRBJ1-1	CASSPGTGVENTEASF
TRBV3-1	TRBJ2-6	CASSQEDPWDLTGANVLTF
TRBV20-1	TRBJ2-7	CSARRFGVSYEQYF
TRBV12-3/TRBV12-4	TRBJ2-2	CASSPTPGLAGDPTTGELFF
TRBV21-1	TRBJ1-1	CASSPRRGRGRTEAFF
TRBV4-2	TRBJ1-6	CASSQEGAIDRVNSPLHF
TRBV7-6	TRBJ2-7	CASSLGAGAETYEQYF
TRBV28	TRBJ2-7	CATDRGFNEQYF
TRBV20-1	TRBJ2-7	CSARAGFVDEQYF
TRBV29-1	TRBJ1-2	CSAFLPGQGRYGYTF
TRBV28	TRBJ2-1	CASSLLWRETSEQFF
TRBV28	TRBJ2-1	CASSLVGGSSYNEQFF
TRBV5-4	TRBJ1-5	CASSLGPGDQPQHF
TRBV28	TRBJ1-6	CASSPNSPLHF
TRBV7-9	TRBJ2-1	CASSPRRLADNNEQFF
TRBV5-5	TRBJ2-3	CASSFRDATSTDTQYF
TRBV29-1	TRBJ1-2	CSVGQGVGYTF
TRBV29-1	TRBJ1-2	CSVAGTGYGYTF
TRBV2	TRBJ1-1	CASSPSKLNTEAFF
TRBV5-1	TRBJ2-1	CASTLGGRGLDEQFF
TRBV6-5	TRBJ1-1	CASSLGTAEGFFNTEAFF
TRBV29-1	TRBJ1-1	CSVATRGTGEAFF
TRBV5-1	TRBJ2-1	CASSLEGGGEQFF
TRBV28	TRBJ2-7	CASSAPDSSYEQYF
TRBV28	TRBJ2-1	CASSTGRGDEQFF
TRBV28	TRBJ2-1	CASSFLRELPDEQFF
TRBV20-1	TRBJ2-7	CSAPGLAYPFYEQYF
TRBV2	TRBJ2-5	CASNGEDRDYGETQYF
TRBV15	TRBJ2-7	CATSGGLPDYEQYF
TRBV28	TRBJ2-1	CASSTSGNEQFF
TRBV29-1	TRBJ1-2	CSDLRDSLDPANYGYTF
TRBV7-8	TRBJ2-7	CASSPLGPSYEQYF
TRBV5-6	TRBJ2-7	CASSLGGGEQYF
TRBV11-2	TRBJ2-1	CASSSRQLSSYNEQFF
TRBV6-6	TRBJ1-5	CASTPDGYNNQPQHF
TRBV11-1	TRBJ2-2	CASSLGLAGPITGELFF
TRBV11-2	TRBJ2-3	CARSSPSGVTDTQYF
TRBV7-9	TRBJ2-1	CASSLGENEQFF
TRBV28	TRBJ2-3	CASRSQGWGGPTDTQYF
TRBV5-1	TRBJ2-3	CASSFSGLAGGSTDTQYF